What follows describes a single T cell receptor (beta chain). These data originate in a study of cytomegalovirus exposure and HLA in healthy donors. CDR3 size: 15 residues. Germline V gives CDR1 SQVTM, CDR2 ANQGSEA. Trimming took 0 bases from V and 0 from J; bases not matched to a gene: 1. Sequenced by immunoSEQ multiplex PCR; TCRdb stores in-frame clones only, minus some. The sample contains over 250,000 clones, about nine tenths of which appear only once. The source is a woman aged 30 to 39 in good health and CMV-seropositive. Sequences were obtained from PBMCs. The V and J genes are TRBV29-1 and TRBJ2-5; 10 positions match TRBD2. CDR3 residues: CSVEETSGYQETQYF. The DNA of the CDR3 is TGCAGCGTTGAAGAGACTAGCGGGTACCAAGAGACCCAGTACTTC.